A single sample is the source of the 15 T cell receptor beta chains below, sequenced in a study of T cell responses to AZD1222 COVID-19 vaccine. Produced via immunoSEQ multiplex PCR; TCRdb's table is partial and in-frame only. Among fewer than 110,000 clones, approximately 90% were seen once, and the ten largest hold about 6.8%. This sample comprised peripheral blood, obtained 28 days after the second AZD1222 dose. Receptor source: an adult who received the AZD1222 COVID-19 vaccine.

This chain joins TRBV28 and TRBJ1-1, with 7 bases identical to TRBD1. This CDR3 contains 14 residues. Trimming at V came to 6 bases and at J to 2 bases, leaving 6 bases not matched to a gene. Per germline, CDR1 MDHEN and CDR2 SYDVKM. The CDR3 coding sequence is TGTGCCAGCAGCCCGACAGGGTACAACACTGAAGCTTTCTTT. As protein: CASSPTGYNTEAFF.

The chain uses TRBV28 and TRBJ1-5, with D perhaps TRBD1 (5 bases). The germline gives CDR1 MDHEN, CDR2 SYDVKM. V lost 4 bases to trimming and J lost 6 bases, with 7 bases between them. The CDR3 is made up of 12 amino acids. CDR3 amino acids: CASSSRVQPQHF. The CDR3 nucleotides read TGTGCCAGCAGTTCCAGGGTTCAGCCCCAGCATTTT.

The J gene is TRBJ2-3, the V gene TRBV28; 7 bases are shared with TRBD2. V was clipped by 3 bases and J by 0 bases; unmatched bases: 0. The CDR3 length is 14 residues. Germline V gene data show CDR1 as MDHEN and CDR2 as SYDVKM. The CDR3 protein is CASSLGGSTDTQYF. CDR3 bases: TGTGCCAGCAGTTTGGGGGGGAGCACAGATACGCAGTATTTT.

CDR3 loop: CAIGRGPTYGYTF. CDR3 DNA sequence: TGTGCCATCGGCAGGGGTCCTACCTATGGCTACACCTTC. The chain combines TRBV10-3 with TRBJ1-2, with TRBD1 as a possible D gene (6 bases). V lost 8 bases, J lost 4 bases, and 14 bases lay in between. Germline V gene sequence: CDR1 ENHRY, CDR2 SYGVKD. The CDR3 consists of 13 residues.

The CDR3 bases are TGTGCCAGCTCACCTATAACAGGGGCAGATACGCAGTATTTT. The encoded protein is CASSPITGADTQYF. The chain employs TRBV18 and TRBJ2-3, with TRBD1 identical over 7 bases. The germline V gene has CDR1 KGHSH and CDR2 LQKENI. V trimming: 3 bases; J trimming: 4 bases; junction bases outside the gene matches: 4. The CDR3 contains 14 residues.

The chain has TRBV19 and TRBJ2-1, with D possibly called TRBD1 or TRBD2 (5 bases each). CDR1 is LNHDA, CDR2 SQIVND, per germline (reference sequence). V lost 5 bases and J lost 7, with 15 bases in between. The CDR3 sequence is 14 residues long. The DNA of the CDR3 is TGTGCCAGTAGTCTCTCCGGGACCTTAAATGAGCAGTTCTTC. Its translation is CASSLSGTLNEQFF. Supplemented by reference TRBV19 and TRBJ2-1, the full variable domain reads DGGITQSPKYLFRKEGQNVTLSCEQNLNHDAMYWYRQDPGQGLRLIYYSQIVNDFQKGDIAEGYSVSREKKESFPLTVTSAQKNPTAFYLCASSLSGTLNEQFFGPGTRLTVL.

CDR3 loop: CASSIRLATLLYEQYF. CDR3 bases: TGTGCCAGCAGTATCCGACTAGCGACACTCCTCTACGAGCAGTACTTC. The chain recombines TRBV6-2 or TRBV6-3 with TRBJ2-7, with 8 bases matching TRBD2. V gave up 5 bases and J gave up 3 bases; unmatched junction bases: 12. Per germline, CDR1 MNHEY and CDR2 SVGEGT. This CDR3 has 16 amino acids.

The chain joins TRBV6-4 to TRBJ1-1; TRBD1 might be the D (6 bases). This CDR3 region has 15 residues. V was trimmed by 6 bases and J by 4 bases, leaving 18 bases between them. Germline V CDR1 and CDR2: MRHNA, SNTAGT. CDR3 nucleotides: TGTGCCAGCAGGGCCGGGGGGGGCTTGGTCACTGAAGCTTTCTTT. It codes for CASRAGGGLVTEAFF.

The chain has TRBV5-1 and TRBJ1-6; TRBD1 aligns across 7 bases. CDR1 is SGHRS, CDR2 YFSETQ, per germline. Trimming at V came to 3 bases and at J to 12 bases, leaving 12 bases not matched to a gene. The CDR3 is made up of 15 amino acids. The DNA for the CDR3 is TGCGCCAGCAGCTCACTAACAGGGGAGCGGGAACCCCTCCACTTT. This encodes CASSSLTGEREPLHF.

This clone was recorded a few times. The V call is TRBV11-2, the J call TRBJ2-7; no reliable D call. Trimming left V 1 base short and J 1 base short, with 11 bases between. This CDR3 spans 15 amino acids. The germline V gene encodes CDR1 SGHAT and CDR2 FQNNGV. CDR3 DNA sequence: TGTGCCAGCAGCTTAGCGAACAGCGAATCCTACGAGCAGTACTTC. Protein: CASSLANSESYEQYF.

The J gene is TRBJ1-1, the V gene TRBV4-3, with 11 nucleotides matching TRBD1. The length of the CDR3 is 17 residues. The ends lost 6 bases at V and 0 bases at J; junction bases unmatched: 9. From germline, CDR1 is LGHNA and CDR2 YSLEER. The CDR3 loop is CASSRRTGGSMNTEAFF. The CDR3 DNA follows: TGCGCCAGCAGTCGACGGACAGGGGGCAGCATGAACACTGAAGCTTTCTTT.

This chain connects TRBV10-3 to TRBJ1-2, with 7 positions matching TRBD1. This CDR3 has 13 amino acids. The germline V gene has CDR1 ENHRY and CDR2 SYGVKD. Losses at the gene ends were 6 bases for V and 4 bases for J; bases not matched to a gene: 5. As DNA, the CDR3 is TGTGCCATCAGAGAACAGGGGACCTATGGCTACACCTTC. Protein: CAIREQGTYGYTF.

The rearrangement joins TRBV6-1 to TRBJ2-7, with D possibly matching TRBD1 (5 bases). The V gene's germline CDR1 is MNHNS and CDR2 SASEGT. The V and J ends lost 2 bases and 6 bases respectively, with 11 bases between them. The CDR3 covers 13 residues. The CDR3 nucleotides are TGTGCCAGCAGTGAATGGGGCAGACCCGAGCAGTACTTC. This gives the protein CASSEWGRPEQYF.

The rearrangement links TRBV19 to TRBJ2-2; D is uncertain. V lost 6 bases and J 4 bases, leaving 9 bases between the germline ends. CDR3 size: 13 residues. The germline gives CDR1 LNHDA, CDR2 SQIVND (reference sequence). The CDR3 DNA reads TGTGCCAGTAGGTTAGTTTTCACCGGGGAGCTGTTTTTT. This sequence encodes CASRLVFTGELFF. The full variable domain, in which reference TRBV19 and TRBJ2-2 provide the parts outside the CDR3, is DGGITQSPKYLFRKEGQNVTLSCEQNLNHDAMYWYRQDPGQGLRLIYYSQIVNDFQKGDIAEGYSVSREKKESFPLTVTSAQKNPTAFYLCASRLVFTGELFFGEGSRLTVL.

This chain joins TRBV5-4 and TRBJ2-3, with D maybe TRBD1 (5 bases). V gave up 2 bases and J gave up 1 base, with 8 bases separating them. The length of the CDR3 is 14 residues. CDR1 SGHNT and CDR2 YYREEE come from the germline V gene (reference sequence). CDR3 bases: TGTGCCAGCAGCTTAAGCAGGGGCACAGATACGCAGTATTTT. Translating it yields CASSLSRGTDTQYF.